The 5 T cell receptor beta chains below come from one sample, sequenced in a study of T-cell reconstitution after alpha-beta-depleted transplantation in children. During its preparation, the TCRbeta library received unique molecular identifiers. TCRdb ran MiXCR on the PCR reads and lists one entry per CDR3 protein. Of 600,000 or so distinct CDR3 sequences detected, under 25% appear once; the ten largest clones hold roughly an eighth. Sequencing was performed on PBMCs, mostly from graft donor cells, taken 360 days after TCRalphabeta/CD19-depleted stem cell transplant. These receptors originate from a boy under three years old who had a stem cell transplant for acute myeloid leukemia, so the T cells may come from the graft donor.

The chain uses TRBV7-2 and TRBJ1-1; 7 bases map to TRBD1. CDR1 and CDR2 (germline): SGHTA, FQGNSA. CDR3 length equals 13 residues. V gave up 8 bases and J gave up 1 base; unmatched junction bases: 4. The CDR3 DNA reads as TGTGCCAGCCGCGGGGACAGGAACACTGAAGCTTTCTTT. As protein: CASRGDRNTEAFF.

The sample holds a few counts of this clonotype. The rearrangement uses TRBV5-6 and TRBJ2-1; D is perhaps TRBD2 (5 bases). CDR3 length: 16 amino acids. Germline CDR1 reads SGHDT; CDR2 reads YYEEEE. The germline V and J ends were trimmed by 1 base and 0 bases, with 11 bases remaining between them. The DNA for the CDR3 is TGTGCCAGCAGCTTGTTCGGGGAATCCTCCTACAATGAGCAGTTCTTC. Translated: CASSLFGESSYNEQFF.

This chain joins TRBV20-1 and TRBJ2-1; D uncertain. V was trimmed by 7 bases and J by 12 bases, leaving 13 bases between them. Germline assignment: CDR1 DFQATT and CDR2 SNEGSKA (reference sequence). The CDR3 is 10 residues long. The CDR3 coding sequence is TGCAGTGTGGCCCGGGTCGTGCAGTTCTTC. This sequence encodes CSVARVVQFF.

The J gene is TRBJ2-1, the V gene TRBV20-1, with 13 positions matching TRBD2. CDR1 and CDR2 (germline): DFQATT, SNEGSKA (reference sequence). Trimming removed 3 bases from V and 7 bases from J; junction bases left unmatched: 3. The CDR3 covers 14 residues. CDR3 residues: CSASGTSGTNEQFF. DNA of the CDR3: TGCAGTGCTAGTGGGACTAGCGGGACTAATGAGCAGTTCTTC.

This clonotype was found many times. The V and J genes are TRBV7-2 and TRBJ2-3; TRBD2 matches 7 bases. The V gene end was trimmed by 6 bases and the J gene end by 4 bases; junction bases not matched to a gene: 10. Per germline, CDR1 SGHTA and CDR2 FQGNSA. This CDR3 is built from 15 residues. The CDR3 DNA reads TGTGCCAGCAGGCACAATAGCGGGTCATCAGATACGCAGTATTTT. As protein: CASRHNSGSSDTQYF. The whole variable domain, filled in from reference TRBV7-2 and TRBJ2-3, reads GAGVSQSPSNKVTEKGKDVELRCDPISGHTALYWYRQSLGQGLEFLIYFQGNSAPDKSGLPSDRFSAERTGGSVSTLTIQRTQQEDSAVYLCASRHNSGSSDTQYFGPGTRLTVL.